The next 9 T cell receptor beta chains were all read from a single sample in a study of shared clonotypes between healthy human individuals. Clones were read by immunoSEQ multiplex PCR, and TCRdb kept only the in-frame ones, dropping some. The sample shows about 2.4 million clones, approximately 90% of them seen only once. Material: naive CD4+ T cells sorted from blood. Subset described: CD45RA+ positively selected. The receptors originated from a man between 18 and 29 years old in good health.

The chain combines TRBV21-1 with TRBJ2-4; the table's TRBD1 call for D was not verified on the DNA. TRBV21-1 is given as a pseudogene. The CDR3 consists of 16 residues. CDR3 coding DNA: TGTGCCAGCAGCACATACGCAGGGGAATCCAAAAACATTCAGTACTTC. Translating gives CASSTYAGESKNIQYF.

This clone occurred once. The genes are TRBV2 and TRBJ1-5; the match to TRBD1 covers 7 bases. Germline assignment: CDR1 SNHLY and CDR2 FYNNEI. The junction had 7 bases not matched to a gene; V was cut back by 6 bases and J by 5 bases. This CDR3 comprises 14 residues. CDR3 nucleotide sequence: TGTGCCAGCAGACGACAGGGTTCGGATCAGCCCCAGCATTTT. It codes for CASRRQGSDQPQHF.

The rearrangement links TRBV9 to TRBJ1-3, with 7 nucleotides matching TRBD1. The CDR3 has 15 amino acids. V gave up 0 bases and J gave up 5 bases; unmatched junction bases: 5. CDR1 and CDR2 (germline): SGDLS, YYNGEE. The DNA of the CDR3 is TGTGCCAGCAGCGTAGATGTAGGGGGCCGAAACACCATATATTTT. It encodes CASSVDVGGRNTIYF.

The CDR3 DNA reads TGTGCCAGCACAAATCAGGGCGGCTATGGCTACACCTTC. Translating it yields CASTNQGGYGYTF. V and J are TRBV28 and TRBJ1-2; possibly TRBD1 for D (5 bases). Germline CDR1 is MDHEN and CDR2 is SYDVKM. CDR3 length: 13 residues. The V end was cut by 7 bases, the J end by 4 bases, with 13 bases between.

This sequence joins TRBV6-5 and TRBJ2-7; D not resolved. Deletions cut 2 bases from V and 6 bases from J, with 8 bases between. The CDR3 is 12 residues long. In germline, CDR1 is MNHEY, CDR2 SVGAGI. The CDR3: CASSYARGEQYF. CDR3 DNA sequence: TGTGCCAGCAGTTACGCTAGAGGCGAGCAGTACTTC.

The rearrangement links TRBV10-3 to TRBJ1-4; D uncertain. CDR3 size: 14 residues. The germline CDR1 and CDR2 sequences are ENHRY and SYGVKD. With 10 bases removed from V and 3 bases from J, the gap between germline ends came to 15 bases. The CDR3 loop is CATSFGSSNEKLFF. CDR3 nucleotide sequence: TGTGCCACTTCCTTTGGTTCGTCTAATGAAAAACTGTTTTTT.

The chain employs TRBV7-9 and TRBJ1-2, with no clear D. CDR3 size: 13 residues. Germline assignment: CDR1 SEHNR and CDR2 FQNEAQ (reference sequence). Trimming cost V 1 base and J 6 bases, with 9 bases left between them. In DNA form, the CDR3 reads TGTGCCAGCAGCTTAGGGAAGGCGGATGGCTACACCTTC. The encoded protein is CASSLGKADGYTF.

The rearrangement links TRBV7-6 to TRBJ1-3, with 10 positions matching TRBD1. V shed 3 bases, J shed 3 bases, and the junction held 5 bases outside the gene matches. The CDR3 runs 16 residues. Germline V gene sequence: CDR1 SGHVS, CDR2 FNYEAQ. The CDR3 loop is CASSFDRGRGGNTIYF. The CDR3 DNA reads TGTGCCAGCAGCTTCGACAGGGGGCGCGGTGGAAACACCATATATTTT.

The rearrangement links TRBV5-1 to TRBJ1-2, with D maybe TRBD1 (5 bases). V was cut by 4 bases and J by 2 bases, with 12 bases left in between. The CDR3 is made up of 14 amino acids. Germline CDR1 is SGHRS and CDR2 is YFSETQ. The CDR3 DNA reads as TGCGCCAGCAGCCAAAGGGAGGGGAACTATGGCTACACCTTC. Its translation: CASSQREGNYGYTF.